This T cell receptor (beta chain) appears in the sequencing data of a study of shared clonotypes between healthy human individuals. Donation came from healthy HIV-negative adults that had no recent acute infections or vaccinations. The authors divided CD4+ cells into CD45RA+ naive and CD45RA-negative memory subsets. The deep-level immunoSEQ assay was used. DNA at approximately 200 ng, 25,000 to 30,000 T cell genomes, went into sorted-subset replicate PCRs. Data came from immunoSEQ multiplex PCR; TCRdb stores just in-frame clones and leaves some out. Among some 1,600,000 clones, approximately 98% were seen once, and the ten largest hold about 0.45%. There are 19 residues in the CDR3. Looked up from germline, CDR1 is SGHVS and CDR2 is FQNEAQ. V lost 4 bases, J lost 0 bases, and 18 bases stayed unmatched.

Sequencing was performed on naive CD4+ T cells sorted from blood. As to subset: CD45RA+ positively selected. The chain couples TRBV7-8 to TRBJ2-7; TRBD2 matches at 7 bases. The receptor comes from a man aged 30 to 45 in good health. In nucleotides, the CDR3 is TGTGCCAGCAGCTCGCGGGAGCGGGCAATAATAGAGAGCTCCTACGAGCAGTACTTC. It codes for CASSSRERAIIESSYEQYF. The full variable domain, in which reference TRBV7-8 and TRBJ2-7 provide the parts outside the CDR3, is GAGVSQSPRYKVAKRGQDVALRCDPISGHVSLFWYQQALGQGPEFLTYFQNEAQLDKSGLPSDRFFAERPEGSVSTLKIQRTQQEDSAVYLCASSSRERAIIESSYEQYFGPGTRLTVT.